Sequencing of this TCR beta chain was carried out in a study of cytomegalovirus exposure and HLA in healthy donors. Study overall: A preliminary data release comprised around 90 million unique TCRs obtained from HLA-typed donors. Whole-study findings and limits: Analysis was carried out at a later point, and it linked a missense DCLRE1C variant to TCR beta V- and J-gene trimming.

This CDR3 has 15 residues. V was pared by 3 bases and J by 4 bases, with 15 bases between. CDR1 is SGHTA, CDR2 FQGNSA, per germline. PCR involved 60 Vbeta and 13 Jbeta primers. Original processing methods: Later work found around 85 million unique TCR beta chains, with 10 million to 14 million shared. Sequenced by immunoSEQ multiplex PCR; TCRdb stores in-frame clones only, minus some. The V and J calls and clone size were taken over from that table, and D and trimming were inferred from the DNA. The table records about 130,000 clones, around 84% of them present only once. On this clone itself: What it binds is not known.

The specimen was PBMCs. This chain uses TRBV7-2 with TRBJ2-5; a possible D gene is TRBD1 (6 bases). This receptor was taken from a man aged 45-65 years in good health and CMV-seronegative. CDR3 sequence reads: CASSLLQGRRETQYF. CDR3 nucleotides: TGTGCCAGCAGCTTGCTCCAGGGGCGCAGAGAGACCCAGTACTTC.